This T cell receptor beta chain was profiled in a study of early T cells in non-severe SARS-CoV-2 infection. This clonotype was recorded many times. TCRdb reanalysed the 5' RACE reads using MiXCR and keeps one entry per CDR3 protein. This table holds tens of thousands of distinct CDR3 sequences, approximately 12% found once. Between the trimmed V and J ends, which lost 7 bases and 2 bases, there was a span of 11 bases. This CDR3 has 13 amino acids. Germline values: CDR1 MDHEN, CDR2 SYDVKM. This TCR derives from an adult who was a healthcare worker with PCR-confirmed SARS-CoV-2 infection or an uninfected control (not recorded which). Sample: whole blood, taken at baseline. The chain couples TRBV28 to TRBJ1-2; D unclear. Here the CDR3 reads CASTPGPNYGYTF. In DNA form, the CDR3 reads TGTGCCAGCACACCCGGCCCCAACTATGGCTACACCTTC.